The next 4 T cell receptor beta chains were all read from a single sample in a study of low-dose radiotherapy and immunotherapy resistance in tumors. Time point of the sample: before trial treatment. Primers targeting TRAV and TRBV primed first-strand cDNA, covering alpha and beta chains. An approximately 19-cycle PCR with a constant-region primer and V-primer adapter amplified TCRs. TCRdb re-called the reads with MiXCR, one entry per CDR3 protein. The table includes 55,000 to 80,000 distinct CDR3 sequences, about 26% detected once. This specimen consisted of PBMCs, obtained before treatment. These receptor sequences come from a male donor with rectosigmoid adenocarcinoma.

This clonotype has just a few counts. Given a far larger clone just one base away, this is likely a sequencing read error. The J gene is TRBJ2-1, the V gene TRBV4-2; D not resolved. V lost 1 base to trimming and J lost 6 bases, with 7 bases between them. The CDR3 is made up of 13 amino acids. Looked up from germline, CDR1 is LGHNA and CDR2 is YNFKEQ. DNA of the CDR3: TGTGCCAGCAGCCAAGGCGAGCCCAATGAGCAGTTCTTC. It yields the protein CASSQGEPNEQFF.

The chain employs TRBV6-2 or TRBV6-3 and TRBJ2-7, with D perhaps TRBD1 or TRBD2 (5 bases each). V shed 6 bases and J shed 3 bases, with 15 bases lying between them. Germline CDR1 reads MNHEY; CDR2 reads SVGEGT. CDR3 size: 14 residues. CDR3 region: CASRDRDGVYEQYF. The CDR3 nucleotides read TGTGCCAGCAGAGACCGGGACGGAGTCTACGAGCAGTACTTC.

This chain joins TRBV7-8 and TRBJ1-1, with TRBD1 matching 10 bases. There are 13 residues in the CDR3. J lost 5 bases, V lost 10 bases, and 7 bases had no gene match. The germline CDR1 and CDR2 sequences are SGHVS and FQNEAQ. The CDR3 DNA follows: TGTGCCACCAGACAGGGGGCGAGGACTGAAGCTTTCTTT. Translated: CATRQGARTEAFF. Full variable domain (rest looked up from reference TRBV7-8 and TRBJ1-1): GAGVSQSPRYKVAKRGQDVALRCDPISGHVSLFWYQQALGQGPEFLTYFQNEAQLDKSGLPSDRFFAERPEGSVSTLKIQRTQQEDSAVYLCATRQGARTEAFFGQGTRLTVV.

This clonotype was counted ten times or more. This chain connects TRBV7-6 to TRBJ2-7; 7 nucleotides line up with TRBD1. Germline loops: CDR1 SGHVS, CDR2 FNYEAQ. The CDR3 runs to 13 residues. Germline trimming cut 7 bases from V and 7 bases from J; bases unmatched to any gene: 10. This chain's CDR3 is CASTNTGAGEQYF. In DNA, the CDR3 is TGTGCCAGCACCAATACAGGGGCAGGGGAGCAGTACTTC.